A selection of T cell receptor beta chains follows, all from one sample in a study of blood T cell repertoires in COVID-19. The repertoire was sequenced with immunoSEQ multiplex PCR; TCRdb's copy has only in-frame clones and lacks some. The table lists roughly 500,000 clones, more than 75% of them singletons. What was sequenced was PBMCs or T cells enriched from blood (not recorded which). These receptors were obtained from a woman aged 40 to 49 who had recovered from COVID-19. The conserved cysteine and the conserved F or W are not part of the CDR3 here. Fields, in order: clone size, V gene, J gene, CDR3 protein. Expanded clones are given a class, and other clones once, few, many or no size at all.

>NA|TRBV29-1|TRBJ1-1
SVGGGTGNTEAF
>NA|TRBV11-3|TRBJ2-7
ASSRPGLHSYEQY
>once|TRBV5-1|TRBJ1-1
ASSLARQGVEAF
>NA|TRBV7-6|TRBJ2-7
ASSFLAYEQY
>NA|TRBV7-9|TRBJ2-1
ASSLVVSYNEQF
>NA|TRBV7-2|TRBJ1-2
ASSIRTRGYT
>NA|TRBV18|TRBJ1-6
ASSLSAARVDSPLH
>NA|TRBV6-2/TRBV6-3|TRBJ1-1
ASSSGQGARGAF
>NA|TRBV18|TRBJ1-1
ASSKTDQNTEAF
>NA|TRBV7-9|TRBJ2-7
ASSRSGDSYEQY
>NA|TRBV5-4|TRBJ2-1
ASSFSTTGLGSYNEQF
>NA|TRBV25-1|TRBJ1-5
ASQGPSNQPQH
>once|TRBV19|TRBJ1-1
ASSIYSQSNTEAF
>NA|TRBV19|TRBJ2-2
ASKGATGELF
>NA|TRBV7-2|TRBJ2-3
ASSLNREDTQY
>NA|TRBV12-3/TRBV12-4|TRBJ1-2
ASSSPGGGYT
>NA|TRBV30|TRBJ1-2
AWRHSPGYYGYT
>NA|TRBV18|TRBJ2-5
ASSPTGQETQY
>NA|TRBV19|TRBJ2-7
ASSITGTGQGEQY
>once|TRBV19|TRBJ1-1
ASSQGQNTEAF
>NA|TRBV9|TRBJ2-3
ASSVPSEGTDTQY
>once|TRBV7-2|TRBJ2-7
ASSLAGLYEQY
>NA|TRBV2|TRBJ1-3
ASSVSVRSGNTIY
>NA|TRBV5-4|TRBJ2-7
ASSRGDRVHEQY
>NA|TRBV4-1|TRBJ2-1
ASSYTSGRGDEQF
>NA|TRBV5-6|TRBJ1-2
ASSFTRQGEYGYT
>NA|TRBV4-2|TRBJ1-2
ASSQGGGNGYT
>NA|TRBV10-3|TRBJ1-2
AISSSPIQGGGGYT
>NA|TRBV18|TRBJ1-1
ASSPPHPGMNTEAF
>NA|TRBV4-3|TRBJ2-3
ASSQGGSGSWDTQY
>NA|TRBV25-1|TRBJ1-1
AAMNFLNTEAF
>NA|TRBV11-3|TRBJ2-7
ASRSGGGYEQY
>NA|TRBV5-4|TRBJ2-7
ASSLGGLSYEQY
>NA|TRBV14|TRBJ2-1
ASSELAGALYNEQF
>NA|TRBV11-3|TRBJ1-3
ASSSGTGLSGNTIY
>NA|TRBV5-4|TRBJ2-3
ASSPGLAGVDTQY
>NA|TRBV5-6|TRBJ1-2
ASSYRGRGGYT
>NA|TRBV11-2|TRBJ1-4
ASSLGQVKEKLF
>NA|TRBV25-1|TRBJ2-7
ASSATGRGEQY
>NA|TRBV3-1/TRBV3-2|TRBJ2-2
ASGARTNTGELF
>NA|TRBV20-1|TRBJ2-5
SASFALETQY
>NA|TRBV19|TRBJ2-3
ATLAREARSTDTQY
>NA|TRBV5-1|TRBJ2-1
ASSETRRSYNEQF
>NA|TRBV4-3|TRBJ2-1
ASSQGLGAGGFHDEQF
>NA|TRBV29-1|TRBJ2-5
SVGFRLGGGETQY
>NA|TRBV5-7|TRBJ1-2
ASRGGQEPNYGYT
>many|TRBV7-2|TRBJ2-1
ASSIDRGAYNEQF
>once|TRBV5-1|TRBJ2-7
ASSPRDRVDYEQY
>few|TRBV27|TRBJ2-1
ASGTGESSYNEQF
>NA|TRBV18|TRBJ1-6
ASSPGRGDSLH
>NA|TRBV5-1|TRBJ2-7
ASSLGAGTYEQY
>NA|TRBV27|TRBJ2-5
ASSGRTGQETQY
>NA|TRBV4-3|TRBJ2-5
ASSQGGTAKETQY